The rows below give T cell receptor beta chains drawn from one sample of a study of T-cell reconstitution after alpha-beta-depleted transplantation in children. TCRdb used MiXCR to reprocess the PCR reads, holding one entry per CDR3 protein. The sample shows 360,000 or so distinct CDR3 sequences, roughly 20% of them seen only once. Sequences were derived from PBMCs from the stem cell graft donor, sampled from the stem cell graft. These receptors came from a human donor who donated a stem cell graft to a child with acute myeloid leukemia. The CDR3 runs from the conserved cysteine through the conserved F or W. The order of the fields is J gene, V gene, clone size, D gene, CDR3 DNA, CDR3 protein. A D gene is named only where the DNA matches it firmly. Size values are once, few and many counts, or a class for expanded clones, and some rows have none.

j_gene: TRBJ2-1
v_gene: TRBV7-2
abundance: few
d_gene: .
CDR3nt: TGTGCCAGCAGCTCAAGACAGGCAGACTCCTACAATGAGCAGTTCTTC
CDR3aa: CASSSRQADSYNEQFF

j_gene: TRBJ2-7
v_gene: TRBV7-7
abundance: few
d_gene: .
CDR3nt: TGTGCTAGCAGCCCAAGCGACGGGGCAGCTTCCTACGAGCAGTACTTC
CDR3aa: CASSPSDGAASYEQYF

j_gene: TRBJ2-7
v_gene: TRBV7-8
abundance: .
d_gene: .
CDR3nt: TGTGCCAGCAGCTTACGAGACAGCAACTACGAGCAGTACTTC
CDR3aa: CASSLRDSNYEQYF

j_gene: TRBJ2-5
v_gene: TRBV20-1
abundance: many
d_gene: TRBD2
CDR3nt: TGCAGTGCTAGAGATATTGGCGGGAGTTGGGAGACCCAGTACTTC
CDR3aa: CSARDIGGSWETQYF

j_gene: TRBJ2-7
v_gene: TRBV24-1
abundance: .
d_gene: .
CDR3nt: TGTGCCACCAGCGGACTCCTGGGGGACGAGCAGTACTTC
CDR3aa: CATSGLLGDEQYF

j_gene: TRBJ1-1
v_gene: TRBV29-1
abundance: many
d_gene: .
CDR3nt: TGCAGCGTTGGAGCTCGGCGGATGAACACTGAAGCTTTCTTT
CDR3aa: CSVGARRMNTEAFF

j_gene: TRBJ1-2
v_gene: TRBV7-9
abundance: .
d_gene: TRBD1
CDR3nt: TGTGCCAGCAGCTTAGCGGCAGGGGGCTCATATGGCTACACCTTC
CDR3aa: CASSLAAGGSYGYTF

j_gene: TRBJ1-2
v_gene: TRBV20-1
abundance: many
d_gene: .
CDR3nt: TGCAGTGCTGAAGACAGGAGCTATGGCTACACCTTC
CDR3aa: CSAEDRSYGYTF

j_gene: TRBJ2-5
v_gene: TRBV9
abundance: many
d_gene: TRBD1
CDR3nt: TGTGCCAGCAGCGTTCTCTCGGACAGGGGACAGACCCAGTACTTC
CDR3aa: CASSVLSDRGQTQYF

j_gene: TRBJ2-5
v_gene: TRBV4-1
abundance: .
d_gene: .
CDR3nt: TGCGCCAGCAGCCAAGGACTAATAGGGCAAAACCAAGAGACCCAGTACTTC
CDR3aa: CASSQGLIGQNQETQYF

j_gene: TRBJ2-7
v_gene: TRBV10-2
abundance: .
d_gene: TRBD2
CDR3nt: TGCGCCAGCACGACTAGCCGGGCCTACGAGCAGTACTTC
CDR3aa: CASTTSRAYEQYF

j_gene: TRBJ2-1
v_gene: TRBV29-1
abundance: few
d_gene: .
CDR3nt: TGCAGCGCCGAAGAGAGTGAGCAGTTCTTC
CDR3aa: CSAEESEQFF

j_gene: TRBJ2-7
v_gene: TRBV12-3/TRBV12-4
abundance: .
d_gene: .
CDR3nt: TGTGCCAGCAGTTCCCAATGGGACACTACCTACGAGCAGTACTTC
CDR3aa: CASSSQWDTTYEQYF

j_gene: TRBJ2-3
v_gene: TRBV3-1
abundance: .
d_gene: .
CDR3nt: TGTGCCAGCAGCCCTTTGACCGCTGGTACGCAGTATTTT
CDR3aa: CASSPLTAGTQYF

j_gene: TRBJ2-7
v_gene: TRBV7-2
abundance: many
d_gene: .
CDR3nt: TGTGCCAGCAGCTCAGGCCGGGACACGGCCTCCTACGAGCAGTACTTC
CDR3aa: CASSSGRDTASYEQYF

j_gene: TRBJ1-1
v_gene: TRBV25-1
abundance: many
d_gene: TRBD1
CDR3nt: TGTGCCAGCAGTCGCCCAGGGCAGGGGGCCGGGAACACTGAAGCTTTCTTT
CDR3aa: CASSRPGQGAGNTEAFF

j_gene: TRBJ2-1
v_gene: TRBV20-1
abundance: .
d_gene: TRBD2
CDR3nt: TGCAGTGCTAGCGCCATCGGTGGGCTAGCGGGAGGATCCAATGAGCAGTTCTTC
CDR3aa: CSASAIGGLAGGSNEQFF

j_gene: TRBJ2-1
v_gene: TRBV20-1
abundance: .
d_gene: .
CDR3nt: TGCAGTGCTAGAGTTATGGGAAATTCCTACAATGAGCAGTTCTTC
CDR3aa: CSARVMGNSYNEQFF

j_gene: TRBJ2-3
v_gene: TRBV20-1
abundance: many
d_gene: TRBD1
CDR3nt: TGCAGTGCTACAAGTTGGACAGGGAACACAGATACGCAGTATTTT
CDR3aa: CSATSWTGNTDTQYF

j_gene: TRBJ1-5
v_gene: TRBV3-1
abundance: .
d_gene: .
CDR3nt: TGTGCCAGCAGCCTAAGGGGAGCGCCCCAGCATTTT
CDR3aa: CASSLRGAPQHF

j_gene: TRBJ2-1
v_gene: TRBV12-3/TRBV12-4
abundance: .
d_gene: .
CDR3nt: TGTGCCAGCAGTTTATTGACTGCTGAGCAGTTCTTC
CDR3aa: CASSLLTAEQFF

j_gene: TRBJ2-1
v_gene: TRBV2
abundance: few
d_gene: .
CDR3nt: TGTGCCAGCGAGTTGGTTGCTGAGCAGTTCTTC
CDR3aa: CASELVAEQFF

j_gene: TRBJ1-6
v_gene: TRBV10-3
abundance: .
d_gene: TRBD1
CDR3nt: TGTGCCACCCTCCCGGACAGGGCGAATTCACCCCTCCACTTT
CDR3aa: CATLPDRANSPLHF

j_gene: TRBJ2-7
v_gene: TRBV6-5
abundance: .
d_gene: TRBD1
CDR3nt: TGTGCCAGCAGTTACTCCGGGACAGTAGGCCACGAGCAGTACTTC
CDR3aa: CASSYSGTVGHEQYF

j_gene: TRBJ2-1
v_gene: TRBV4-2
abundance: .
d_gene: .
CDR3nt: TGTGCCAGCAGCCAAGGAGGGGTAGACTACAATGAGCAGTTCTTC
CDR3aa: CASSQGGVDYNEQFF

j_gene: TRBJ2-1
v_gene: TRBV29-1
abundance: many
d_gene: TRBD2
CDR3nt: TGCAGCGTTGTGCTAGCGGTCTCCTACAATGAGCAGTTCTTC
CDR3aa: CSVVLAVSYNEQFF

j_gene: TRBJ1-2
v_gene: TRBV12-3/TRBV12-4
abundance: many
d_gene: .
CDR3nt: TGTGCCAGCAGTTATGGCGAGAAAGACTATGGCTACACCTTC
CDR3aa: CASSYGEKDYGYTF

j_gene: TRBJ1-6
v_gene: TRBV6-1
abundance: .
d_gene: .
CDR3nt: TGTGCCAGCAGTCGGGGACGGGATTCACCCCTCCACTTT
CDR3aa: CASSRGRDSPLHF

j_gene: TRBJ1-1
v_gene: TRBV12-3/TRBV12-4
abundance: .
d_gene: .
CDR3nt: TGTGCCAGCAGTCCCGACCCTAACACTGAAGCTTTCTTT
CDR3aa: CASSPDPNTEAFF

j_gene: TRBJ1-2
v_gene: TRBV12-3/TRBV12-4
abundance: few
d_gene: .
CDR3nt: TGTGCCAGCAGCAGCAGCGCACCTCATGGCTACACCTTC
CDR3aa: CASSSSAPHGYTF

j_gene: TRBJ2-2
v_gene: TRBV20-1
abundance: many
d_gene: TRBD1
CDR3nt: TGCAGTGCTACGCTCTCCGGGACAGGGGGAATTAGTGGGGAGCTGTTTTTT
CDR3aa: CSATLSGTGGISGELFF

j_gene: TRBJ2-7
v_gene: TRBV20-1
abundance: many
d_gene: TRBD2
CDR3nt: TGCAGTGCTAGAGATCCTACTAGCGGGAGGGCCTACGAGCAGTACTTC
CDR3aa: CSARDPTSGRAYEQYF

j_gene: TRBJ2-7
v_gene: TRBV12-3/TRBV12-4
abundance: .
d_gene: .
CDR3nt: TGTGCCAGCAGTTTAGTCGGAGGCCATGGCGAGCAGTACTTC
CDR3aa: CASSLVGGHGEQYF

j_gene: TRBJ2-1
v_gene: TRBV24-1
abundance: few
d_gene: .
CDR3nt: TGTGCCACCAGTGGAGGAGTGAGGCAGTTCTTC
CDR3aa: CATSGGVRQFF

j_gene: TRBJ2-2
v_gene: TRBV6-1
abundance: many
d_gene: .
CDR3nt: TGTGCCAGCAGTACCCCGGGACGAACAAACACCGGGGAGCTGTTTTTT
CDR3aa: CASSTPGRTNTGELFF

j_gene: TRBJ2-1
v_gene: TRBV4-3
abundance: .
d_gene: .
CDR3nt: TGCGCCAGCAGCCTCCGCAGCGGGTTCGTTGAGCAGTTCTTC
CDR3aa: CASSLRSGFVEQFF

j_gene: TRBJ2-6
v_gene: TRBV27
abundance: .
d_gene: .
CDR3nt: TGTGCCAGCAGAAAAAATGGGGCCAACGTCCTGACTTTC
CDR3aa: CASRKNGANVLTF

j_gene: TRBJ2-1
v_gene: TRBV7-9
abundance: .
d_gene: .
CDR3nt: TGTGCCAGCAGCTTATCGGGGTATGAGCAGTTCTTC
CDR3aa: CASSLSGYEQFF

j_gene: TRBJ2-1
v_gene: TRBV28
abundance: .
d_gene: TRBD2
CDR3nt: TGTGCCAGCAGAACCCGAAGCGGGACCTACAATGAGCAGTTCTTC
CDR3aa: CASRTRSGTYNEQFF

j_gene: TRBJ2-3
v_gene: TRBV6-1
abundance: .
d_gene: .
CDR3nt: TGTGCCAGCAGGAGCGAACTAAGCACAGATACGCAGTATTTT
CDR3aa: CASRSELSTDTQYF

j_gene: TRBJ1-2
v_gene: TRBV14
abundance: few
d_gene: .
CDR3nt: TGTGCCAGCAGGCCGGTGGGTGGAGGCTACACCTTC
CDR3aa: CASRPVGGGYTF

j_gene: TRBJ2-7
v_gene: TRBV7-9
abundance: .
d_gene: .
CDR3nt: TGTGCCAGCAGCTTATACCCGGACTCCTACGAGCAGTACTTC
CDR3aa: CASSLYPDSYEQYF

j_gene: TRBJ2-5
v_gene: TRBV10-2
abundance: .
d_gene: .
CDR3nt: TGCGCCAGCAGTGAGTCGAGACTGGGGGGTTGGCAAGAGACCCAGTACTTC
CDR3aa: CASSESRLGGWQETQYF

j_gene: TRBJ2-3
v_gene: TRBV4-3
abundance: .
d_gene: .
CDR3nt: TGCGCCAGCAGCCAAGATATATCGCGAGTCACAGATACGCAGTATTTT
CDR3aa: CASSQDISRVTDTQYF

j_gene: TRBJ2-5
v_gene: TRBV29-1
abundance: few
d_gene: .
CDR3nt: TGCAGCGTTGAGGTGGTAGCGAACCAAGAGACCCAGTACTTC
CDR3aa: CSVEVVANQETQYF

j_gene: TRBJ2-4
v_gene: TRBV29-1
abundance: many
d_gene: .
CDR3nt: TGCAGCGGACTTGAACAGGGAAAGGGAGCCAAAAACATTCAGTACTTC
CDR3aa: CSGLEQGKGAKNIQYF

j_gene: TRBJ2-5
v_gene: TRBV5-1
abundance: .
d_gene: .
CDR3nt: TGCGCCAGCAGCCCTGGGTACCAAGAGACCCAGTACTTC
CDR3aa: CASSPGYQETQYF

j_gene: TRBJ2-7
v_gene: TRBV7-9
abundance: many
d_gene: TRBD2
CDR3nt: TGTGCCAGCAGCCCGCATAGACTAGCGGGAGGTAAGGAGGACTCCTACGAGCAGTACTTC
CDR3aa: CASSPHRLAGGKEDSYEQYF

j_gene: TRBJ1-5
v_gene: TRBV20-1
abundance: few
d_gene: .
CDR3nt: TGCAGTGCTAGTGGCATACCGAATCAGCCCCAGCATTTT
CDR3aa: CSASGIPNQPQHF

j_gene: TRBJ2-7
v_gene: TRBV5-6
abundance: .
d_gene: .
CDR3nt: TGTGCCAGCAGTCGTTTCGGGGGCGAGCAGTACTTC
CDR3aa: CASSRFGGEQYF

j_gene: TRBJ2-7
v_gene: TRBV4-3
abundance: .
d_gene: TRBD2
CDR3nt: TGCGCCAGCAGCCAAGATCCGGGACTAGTAAACGAGCAGTACTTC
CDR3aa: CASSQDPGLVNEQYF

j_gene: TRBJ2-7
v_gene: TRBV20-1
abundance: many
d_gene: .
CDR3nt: TGCAGTGCTAGTGGTCAGGGCCATTTGGAGCAGTACTTC
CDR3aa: CSASGQGHLEQYF

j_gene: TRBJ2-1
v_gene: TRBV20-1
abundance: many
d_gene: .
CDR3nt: TGCAGTGCTAGTAGAATGCGGGGTCGGGCCTACAATGAGCAGTTCTTC
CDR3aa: CSASRMRGRAYNEQFF

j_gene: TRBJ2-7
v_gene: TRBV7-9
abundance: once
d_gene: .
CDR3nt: TGTGCCAGCAGCCCCCATACCTACGAGCAGTACTTC
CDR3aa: CASSPHTYEQYF

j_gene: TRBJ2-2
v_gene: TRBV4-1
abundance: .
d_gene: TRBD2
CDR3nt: TGCGCCAGCACCCTGACTAGCGGGAGTTTCGGGGAGCTGTTTTTT
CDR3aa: CASTLTSGSFGELFF

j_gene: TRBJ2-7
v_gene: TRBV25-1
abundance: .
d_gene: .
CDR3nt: TGTGCCAGCAGTGGCCCCACCTACGAGCAGTACTTC
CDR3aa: CASSGPTYEQYF